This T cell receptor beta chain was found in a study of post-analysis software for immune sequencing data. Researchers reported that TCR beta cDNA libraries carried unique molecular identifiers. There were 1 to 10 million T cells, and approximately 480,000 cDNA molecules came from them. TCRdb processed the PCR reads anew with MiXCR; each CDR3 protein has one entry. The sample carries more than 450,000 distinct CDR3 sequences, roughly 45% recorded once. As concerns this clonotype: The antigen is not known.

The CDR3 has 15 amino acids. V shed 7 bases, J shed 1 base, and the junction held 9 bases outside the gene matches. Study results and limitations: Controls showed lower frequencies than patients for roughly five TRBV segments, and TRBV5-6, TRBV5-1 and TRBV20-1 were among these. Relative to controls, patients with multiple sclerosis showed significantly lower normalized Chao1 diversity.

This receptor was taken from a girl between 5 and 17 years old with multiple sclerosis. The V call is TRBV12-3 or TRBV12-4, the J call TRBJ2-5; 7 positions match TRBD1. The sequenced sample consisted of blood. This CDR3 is CASNSNRGSQETQYF. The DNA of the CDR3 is TGTGCCAGCAACTCAAACAGGGGATCCCAAGAGACCCAGTACTTC.